The clone carrying this TCR beta chain has more than one count but fewer than ten. Its specificity is unknown. This record belongs to a study of beta chain features in type 1 diabetes. General study findings and limits: Type 1 diabetes patients had TCRB CDR3s that were shorter (moderately but significantly so) in all four CD4+ subsets.

This CDR3 comprises 14 residues. V lost 5 bases to trimming and J lost 4 bases, with 14 bases between them. The V gene's germline CDR1 is SGHTA and CDR2 FQGTGA. The sequenced template was cDNA made from the entire isolated RNA. The data were produced by immunoSEQ multiplex PCR, yet TCRdb's version contains in-frame clones alone and is incomplete. The table lists a few hundred thousand clones, approximately 14% of them singletons. The rearrangement joins TRBV7-3 to TRBJ1-1; a weak D match, TRBD1 (6 bases). Sequencing was carried out using naive CD4+ T cells from blood. This receptor was identified in a man aged 30 to 45 with type 1 diabetes. The CDR3 region is CASSLQGVSTEAFF. The CDR3 bases are TGTGCCAGCAGCCTACAGGGAGTCAGCACTGAAGCTTTCTTT.